This record concerns one TCR beta chain sequence. Its antigen is not identified. This entry comes from a study of cytomegalovirus exposure and HLA in healthy donors. Broader study findings: A few of the chains that were CMV-associated were confirmed in vitro to be specific for CMV antigens. Cytomegalovirus association was assigned to more than 150 TCR beta chains. With later analysis, a missense DCLRE1C variant became linked to TCR beta V- and J-gene trimming.

Germline V gene lookup returns CDR1 SGHTS and CDR2 YDEGEE. This CDR3 is 15 amino acids long. Trimming stripped 7 bases from V and 2 bases from J, with 16 bases between. This PCR relied on a set of 60 Vbeta primers and 13 Jbeta primers. Method: immunoSEQ multiplex PCR; TCRdb's copy keeps in-frame clones and lacks some. The table lists 150,000 or so clones, approximately 72% of them singletons. No CMV serostatus entry exists for this donor. This clonotype was obtained from a human donor in good health. Sequencing was carried out using PBMCs. The chain uses TRBV5-8 and TRBJ1-5; D possibly corresponds to TRBD1 (6 bases). This CDR3 reads CASSPTGLGNQPQHF. The CDR3 nucleotides read TGTGCCAGCTCCCCAACAGGGCTCGGCAATCAGCCCCAGCATTTT.